Below are 31 T cell receptor beta chains sequenced from a single sample in a study of blood T cells in healthy people across ages. The second PCR ran roughly 7 to 12 cycles with a sample-barcoded 5' primer and J-beta primers. MiXCR, applied by TCRdb to the 5' RACE reads, yields one record per CDR3 protein. This table has about 590,000 distinct CDR3 sequences, approximately 30% appearing once. Sample: blood. These receptors were collected from a woman older than 75 in good health.

The CDR3 reads CSARDISGILTDTQYF. The CDR3 bases are TGCAGTGCTAGAGATATAAGCGGGATTTTGACAGATACGCAGTATTTT. The gene calls are TRBV20-1 and TRBJ2-3; 7 bases line up with TRBD2. This CDR3 has 16 residues. The V segment lost 0 bases and the J segment 3 bases; nucleotides outside the gene matches: 9. Germline CDR1 is DFQATT and CDR2 is SNEGSKA (reference sequence).

This clonotype showed up just a few times. This may be a read error, as it is one base from a much larger clone. V usage is TRBV12-3 or TRBV12-4 and J usage is TRBJ1-4; D remains unclear. The length of the CDR3 is 15 residues. The chain's CDR3 is CASSLGVGLGEKRFF. CDR3 bases: TGTGCCAGCAGTTTAGGAGTCGGATTGGGTGAAAAACGGTTTTTT.

CDR3 DNA: TGTGCCAGCAGCGTCCCGACAGGGGAGGGCGGGGAGCTGTTTTTT. Translation: CASSVPTGEGGELFF. The chain couples TRBV9 to TRBJ2-2, with a weak D call TRBD1 (8 bases). Germline V gene sequence: CDR1 SGDLS, CDR2 YYNGEE. This CDR3 contains 15 residues. The V gene lost 2 bases and the J gene lost 7 bases, with 15 bases spanning the gap.

Ten or more counts support this clonotype. The genes are TRBV7-2 and TRBJ1-1; 7 nucleotides agree with TRBD1. CDR3 size: 14 residues. V lost 9 bases to trimming and J lost 1 base; unmatched junction nucleotides: 8. Germline V gives CDR1 SGHTA, CDR2 FQGNSA. In DNA form, the CDR3 reads TGTGCCAGTGGATTCGGACAGGCGAACACTGAAGCTTTCTTT. Translation gives CASGFGQANTEAFF. Drawing the rest from reference TRBV7-2 and TRBJ1-1, the complete variable domain is GAGVSQSPSNKVTEKGKDVELRCDPISGHTALYWYRQSLGQGLEFLIYFQGNSAPDKSGLPSDRFSAERTGGSVSTLTIQRTQQEDSAVYLCASGFGQANTEAFFGQGTRLTVV.

This clonotype was seen repeatedly, ten times or more. CDR3 coding DNA: TGCGCCAGCAGCCAAGCGGCTAGCGGGGACTACGAGCAGTACTTC. Translation: CASSQAASGDYEQYF. The chain employs TRBV4-1 and TRBJ2-7; TRBD2 agrees at 9 bases. Unmatched junction bases numbered 4, after V lost 1 base and J lost 3 bases. CDR3 size: 15 residues. Germline-derived CDR1 and CDR2 are MGHRA and YSYEKL.

Many counts were recorded for this clonotype. The rearrangement links TRBV20-1 to TRBJ2-1; 13 positions match TRBD2. This CDR3 contains 17 residues. The J segment lost 0 bases and the V segment lost 3 bases, leaving 5 bases of the junction unmatched. Germline V lookup: CDR1 DFQATT, CDR2 SNEGSKA (reference sequence). The CDR3 loop reads CSARGLAGSNSYNEQFF. CDR3 sequence (DNA): TGCAGTGCTAGGGGACTAGCGGGGTCCAACTCCTACAATGAGCAGTTCTTC.

This clonotype was seen more than once but under ten times. The chain combines TRBV29-1 with TRBJ1-1; no clear D gene. The CDR3 loop spans 14 amino acids. Germline V gene sequence: CDR1 SQVTM, CDR2 ANQGSEA. V was trimmed by 2 bases and J by 2 bases, leaving 12 bases between them. CDR3 amino acids: CSVERGQRNTEAFF. For the CDR3, the DNA is TGCAGCGTTGAAAGAGGTCAGAGAAACACTGAAGCTTTCTTT.

The chain couples TRBV9 to TRBJ2-1, with a weak D call TRBD1 (6 bases). CDR3 length: 13 residues. Trimming took 4 bases from V and 7 from J, leaving 12 bases between them. The germline V gene encodes CDR1 SGDLS and CDR2 YYNGEE. CDR3 amino acids: CASSLQQGNEQFF. The CDR3 coding sequence is TGTGCCAGCAGCTTGCAACAGGGAAATGAGCAGTTCTTC.

This clonotype was detected a few times. The gene calls are TRBV5-6 and TRBJ1-5, with 8 positions matching TRBD1. The CDR3 has 16 residues. Germline CDR1 and CDR2: SGHDT and YYEEEE. Trimming removed 1 base from V and 3 bases from J; junction bases left unmatched: 6. The CDR3 DNA reads as TGTGCCAGCAGCTTGCAGGGGGCTCGTTCCAATCAGCCCCAGCATTTT. This encodes CASSLQGARSNQPQHF. The whole variable domain, remainder taken from reference TRBV5-6 and TRBJ1-5, is DAGVTQSPTHLIKTRGQQVTLRCSPKSGHDTVSWYQQALGQGPQFIFQYYEEEERQRGNFPDRFSGHQFPNYSSELNVNALLLGDSALYLCASSLQGARSNQPQHFGDGTRLSIL.

The gene calls are TRBV5-1 and TRBJ1-2; 9 bases line up with TRBD1. Losses at the gene ends were 7 bases for V and 8 bases for J; bases not matched to a gene: 12. The germline gives CDR1 SGHRS, CDR2 YFSETQ. The length of the CDR3 is 14 residues. DNA of the CDR3: TGCGCCAGCGGCCGGGACAGGGAGTTAGGAGGCTACACCTTC. Residues: CASGRDRELGGYTF.

This clonotype was seen repeatedly, ten times or more. This sequence joins TRBV6-1 and TRBJ1-2, with D tentatively TRBD1 (6 bases). The CDR3 consists of 16 residues. Germline loops: CDR1 MNHNS, CDR2 SASEGT. Trimming cost V 7 bases and J 2 bases, with 20 bases left between them. CDR3 sequence (DNA): TGTGCCAGCAACGGGGGCGGGGCAGTTAGAAACTATGGCTACACCTTC. Translation gives CASNGGGAVRNYGYTF.

The J gene is TRBJ1-4, the V gene TRBV15, with D perhaps matching TRBD1 (6 bases). This CDR3 is built from 17 residues. Trimming shortened V by 4 bases and J by 8 bases, and 23 bases separated the two germline ends. CDR1 is LNHNV and CDR2 is YYDKDF in the germline V gene (reference sequence). The DNA for the CDR3 is TGTGCCACCAGCATTGTCCCGGGACACGGGCGGGAAGAAAAACTGTTTTTT. Protein product: CATSIVPGHGREEKLFF. Drawing the rest from reference TRBV15 and TRBJ1-4, the complete variable domain is DAMVIQNPRYQVTQFGKPVTLSCSQTLNHNVMYWYQQKSSQAPKLLFHYYDKDFNNEADTPDNFQSRRPNTSFCFLDIRSPGLGDTAMYLCATSIVPGHGREEKLFFGSGTQLSVL.

The chain recombines TRBV19 with TRBJ1-5, with D possibly being TRBD1 (5 bases). Per the germline V gene, CDR1 is LNHDA and CDR2 is SQIVND (reference sequence). The length of the CDR3 is 13 residues. The V and J ends lost 6 bases and 7 bases respectively, with 13 bases between them. The CDR3 DNA reads as TGTGCCAGTAGACTCTCAAGGGGCCAGCCCCAGCATTTT. Translation gives CASRLSRGQPQHF. The full variable domain, with the rest looked up from reference TRBV19 and TRBJ1-5, is DGGITQSPKYLFRKEGQNVTLSCEQNLNHDAMYWYRQDPGQGLRLIYYSQIVNDFQKGDIAEGYSVSREKKESFPLTVTSAQKNPTAFYLCASRLSRGQPQHFGDGTRLSIL.

There are a few counts of this clonotype. The chain links TRBV6-6 to TRBJ1-5, with D possibly being TRBD1 (5 bases). Trimming left V 7 bases short and J 3 bases short, with 22 bases between. CDR1 is MNHNY and CDR2 is SVGAGI in the germline V gene (reference sequence). There are 17 residues in the CDR3. The CDR3 DNA follows: TGTGCCAGCACTGCAGGGTCCATGGCAGGCTTCAATCAGCCCCAGCATTTT. Protein: CASTAGSMAGFNQPQHF.

There are a few counts of this clonotype. The gene calls are TRBV6-1 and TRBJ2-2, with TRBD1 as a possible D gene (7 bases). This CDR3 has 17 residues. Germline loops: CDR1 MNHNS, CDR2 SASEGT. Trimming took 5 bases from V and 4 from J, leaving 20 bases between them. The CDR3 coding sequence is TGTGCCAGCAGTAGAGGAGGGGGCCCAGCTATCACCGGGGAGCTGTTTTTT. As protein: CASSRGGGPAITGELFF.

In this sample, this clonotype turned up many times. A read error may explain this, as a much larger clone is one base away. This chain connects TRBV7-2 to TRBJ2-1; weak D call: TRBD1 (6 bases). Gene TRBJ2-7 matches the end of the DNA better, so the J call may be wrong. The CDR3 is made up of 15 amino acids. CDR1 and CDR2 (germline): SGHTA, FQGNSA. The CDR3 region has the DNA TGTGCCAGCAGCACTCCGACAGGTAACTACAATGAGCAGTACTTC. It specifies CASSTPTGNYNEQYF.

This clonotype was observed many times. The V and J genes are TRBV14 and TRBJ2-3; no clear D. V was clipped by 6 bases and J by 1 base, with 11 bases between them. CDR1 is SGHDN and CDR2 is FVKESK in the germline V gene. The CDR3 is 14 amino acids. In nucleotides, the CDR3 is TGTGCCAGCAGTCAATTCGTGGGCACAGATACGCAGTATTTT. Translated, it gives CASSQFVGTDTQYF.

This chain uses TRBV7-8 with TRBJ1-5, with D tentatively TRBD1 (6 bases). The V end was cut by 1 base, the J end by 7 bases, with 14 bases between. This CDR3 is 15 amino acids long. Germline CDR1 reads SGHVS; CDR2 reads FQNEAQ. This chain's CDR3 is CASSLDTGARQPQHF. The CDR3 DNA is TGTGCCAGCAGCTTAGATACGGGGGCACGGCAGCCCCAGCATTTT.

The J gene is TRBJ2-1, the V gene TRBV11-3; D ambiguous. The V end lost 1 base, the J end lost 0 bases, and 7 bases lay between the germline ends. Germline CDR1 reads SGHNT; CDR2 reads YENEEA. The CDR3 has 15 residues. This CDR3 reads CASSLGRNSYNEQFF. The CDR3 nucleotides are TGTGCCAGCAGCTTAGGTAGGAACTCCTACAATGAGCAGTTCTTC.

There are many counts of this clonotype. The genes are TRBV7-9 and TRBJ2-1, with 14 nucleotides matching TRBD2. With V trimmed by 8 bases and J by 13 bases, 16 bases remained unmatched. The CDR3 runs 16 residues. Germline values: CDR1 SEHNR, CDR2 FQNEAQ (reference sequence). The CDR3 bases are TGTGCCAGCGACGAAGCGGGACTAGCGGGGGCCCGCCCCCAGTTCTTC. This gives the protein CASDEAGLAGARPQFF.

This clonotype was detected ten times or more. This may come from a read error, since a much larger clone is one base off. The genes are TRBV7-3 and TRBJ2-7; the match to TRBD2 covers 12 bases. V shed 5 bases, J shed 7 bases, and the junction held 9 bases outside the gene matches. Germline V gene sequence: CDR1 SGHTA, CDR2 FQGTGA. This CDR3 spans 15 amino acids. The CDR3 is CASSLTSGGNNEQYF. The CDR3 DNA follows: TGTGCCAGCAGCCTGACTAGCGGGGGTAACAATGAGCAGTACTTC.

This clonotype turned up a few times. Being one base from a much bigger clone, this may be a read error. The rearrangement links TRBV5-1 to TRBJ2-1; D is uncertain. Germline CDR1 is SGHRS and CDR2 is YFSETQ. This CDR3 comprises 16 residues. V shed 6 bases and J shed 0 bases, with 16 bases lying between them. The CDR3 loop reads CASTGVVGSSYNEQFF. Written as DNA, the CDR3 is TGCGCCAGCACTGGGGTCGTGGGCAGCTCCTACAATGAGCAGTTCTTC.

Ten or more counts support this clonotype. The chain recombines TRBV4-1 with TRBJ1-5, with unresolved D. CDR3 length: 18 amino acids. Trimming took off 2 bases at V and 0 bases at J, with 17 bases between the two ends. CDR1 MGHRA and CDR2 YSYEKL come from the germline V gene. The CDR3 sequence is CASSQTAFSINSNQPQHF. In DNA, the CDR3 is TGCGCCAGCAGCCAAACAGCCTTTTCCATTAATAGCAATCAGCCCCAGCATTTT.

Many counts were recorded for this clonotype. The chain uses TRBV28 and TRBJ2-5; D could derive from TRBD1 or TRBD2 (7 bases each). Trimming pared 6 bases from V and 5 bases from J, leaving 19 bases between. Germline V lookup: CDR1 MDHEN, CDR2 SYDVKM. The CDR3 consists of 15 residues. The CDR3 here is CASSRNTGEGETQYF. The CDR3 DNA reads as TGTGCCAGCAGCCGTAACACAGGGGAGGGGGAGACCCAGTACTTC.

The V gene is TRBV5-4, the J gene TRBJ1-1, with TRBD1 matching 8 bases. There are 13 residues in the CDR3. J lost 11 bases, V lost 4 bases, and 10 bases had no gene match. CDR1 and CDR2 (germline): SGHNT, YYREEE (reference sequence). CDR3 coding DNA: TGTGCCAGCAGCATACAGGGGGTCATCGACGCTTTCTTT. As protein: CASSIQGVIDAFF.

The rearrangement uses TRBV20-1 and TRBJ2-3; D remains unclear. CDR1 DFQATT and CDR2 SNEGSKA come from the germline V gene (reference sequence). The CDR3 is 13 residues long. The CDR3 region has the DNA TGCAGCGTTAGAGGCAAGGGCACAGATACGCAGTATTTT. Translated: CSVRGKGTDTQYF.

This clonotype was counted at least ten times. One end of the junction is discordant with germline, which a read error may explain. The V and J genes are TRBV4-1 and TRBJ2-1; TRBD1 aligns across 8 bases. The CDR3 has 14 amino acids. In germline, CDR1 is MGHRA, CDR2 YSYEKL. Here the CDR3 DNA reads TGCGCCAGCAGCCGGACGGACAGGGACAACGAGCAGTTCTTC. Amino acids: CASSRTDRDNEQFF.

The CDR3 region has the DNA TGTGCCAGCAGCCCATACTCCAGGGACGCGAAACCAGATACGCAGTATTTT. Translation gives CASSPYSRDAKPDTQYF. The gene calls are TRBV7-2 and TRBJ2-3, with D perhaps assigned TRBD1 or TRBD2 (5 bases each). CDR3 length: 17 amino acids. The germline gives CDR1 SGHTA, CDR2 FQGNSA. With 5 bases removed from V and 4 bases from J, the gap between germline ends came to 22 bases.

This clonotype was recorded many times. Here the CDR3 reads CASSRAAGGYTF. As DNA, the CDR3 is TGTGCCAGCAGCCGGGCGGCGGGTGGCTACACCTTC. This chain joins TRBV12-3 or TRBV12-4 and TRBJ1-2; D is ambiguous. V gave up 6 bases and J gave up 7 bases, with 12 bases separating them. There are 12 residues in the CDR3.

V and J are TRBV6-5 and TRBJ2-1; 9 bases agree with TRBD1. The germline CDR1 and CDR2 sequences are MNHEY and SVGAGI. After removal of 5 bases from V and 4 bases from J, the junction contained 6 bases not matched to a gene. This CDR3 has 15 residues. The DNA of the CDR3 is TGTGCCAGCAGTCGATCGACAGGGGGATACAATGAGCAGTTCTTC. Protein sequence: CASSRSTGGYNEQFF.

The rearrangement joins TRBV5-1 to TRBJ1-1, with 8 bases that match TRBD1. Looked up from germline, CDR1 is SGHRS and CDR2 is YFSETQ. This CDR3 has 16 amino acids. V lost 4 bases and J lost 0; bases outside the gene matches: 8. CDR3 coding DNA: TGCGCCAGCAGCGTGGGGCAGGGGGCTTTGAACACTGAAGCTTTCTTT. Translation: CASSVGQGALNTEAFF.